This TCR beta chain was recovered during a study of cytomegalovirus exposure and HLA in healthy donors. General study results and limits: Listed as cytomegalovirus-associated were 170 or so TCR beta chains.

TCRdb's copy holds only in-frame clones and misses some; the assay was immunoSEQ multiplex PCR. This sample has about 160,000 clones, with about 86% found just once. Per the germline V gene, CDR1 is MNHNY and CDR2 is SVGAGI (reference sequence). V was pared by 6 bases and J by 4 bases, with 10 bases between. The CDR3 sequence is 12 residues long. About this clone itself: Its antigen is not identified.

The specimen was PBMCs. This receptor was obtained from a woman between 18 and 29 years old in good health and CMV-seronegative. The chain employs TRBV6-6 and TRBJ2-7; D is perhaps TRBD1 (5 bases). This CDR3 reads CASSLRQYEQYF. In DNA, the CDR3 is TGTGCCAGCAGCCTAAGACAGTACGAGCAGTACTTC.